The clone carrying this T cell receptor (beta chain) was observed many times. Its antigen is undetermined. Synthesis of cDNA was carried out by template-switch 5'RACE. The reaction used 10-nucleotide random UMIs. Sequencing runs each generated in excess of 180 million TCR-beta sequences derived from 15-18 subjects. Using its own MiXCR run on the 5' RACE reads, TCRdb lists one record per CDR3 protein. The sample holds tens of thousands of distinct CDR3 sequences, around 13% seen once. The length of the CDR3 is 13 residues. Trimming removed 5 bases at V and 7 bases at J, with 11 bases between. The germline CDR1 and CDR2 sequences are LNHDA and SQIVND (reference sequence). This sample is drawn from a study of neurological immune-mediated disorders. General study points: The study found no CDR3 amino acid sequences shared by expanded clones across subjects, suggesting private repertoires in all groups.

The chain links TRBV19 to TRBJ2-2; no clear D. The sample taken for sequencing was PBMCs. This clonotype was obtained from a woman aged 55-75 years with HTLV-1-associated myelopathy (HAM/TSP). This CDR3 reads CASSPDTNGELFF. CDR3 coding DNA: TGTGCCAGTAGTCCTGACACTAACGGGGAGCTGTTTTTT. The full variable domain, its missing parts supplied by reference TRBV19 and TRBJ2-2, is DGGITQSPKYLFRKEGQNVTLSCEQNLNHDAMYWYRQDPGQGLRLIYYSQIVNDFQKGDIAEGYSVSREKKESFPLTVTSAQKNPTAFYLCASSPDTNGELFFGEGSRLTVL.